The 24 T cell receptor beta chains listed next were all sequenced from one sample in a study of molecular identifiers for immune sequencing clone quantification. In TCRdb, the PCR reads were re-called with MiXCR into one record per CDR3 protein. The sample includes hundreds of thousands of distinct CDR3 sequences, 25% of them seen just once. Sequencing used naive CD8+ T cells from blood, with Jurkat cell RNA spiked in. Subset denoted: FACS-sorted CD8+CD4-CCR7+CD45RA+ naive T cells. All receptors come from a human donor in good health. Some libraries in this study had Jurkat cell RNA spiked in.

This clonotype has more than one count but fewer than ten. This rearrangement joins TRBV12-3 or TRBV12-4 to TRBJ2-2; no definite D call. Trimming pared 2 bases from V and 8 bases from J, leaving 12 bases between. CDR3 length: 14 residues. CDR3 sequence (DNA): TGTGCCAGCAGTTTATCGATCCAAAGGGGGGAGCTGTTTTTT. This translates into CASSLSIQRGELFF.

As concerns this clonotype: One junction end disagrees with the germline gene, perhaps due to a read error. The V gene is TRBV6-5, the J gene TRBJ2-2; 7 nucleotides agree with TRBD2. Germline loops: CDR1 MNHEY, CDR2 SVGAGI. This CDR3 is 14 amino acids long. In DNA, the CDR3 is TGTGCCAGCAGTTACGAGCGGGGATTCGGGGAGCTGTATTTT. Residues: CASSYERGFGELYF.

The chain joins TRBV11-2 to TRBJ2-1; 9 positions agree with TRBD2. There are 13 residues in the CDR3. V gave up 5 bases and J gave up 10 bases; unmatched junction bases: 6. CDR1 SGHAT and CDR2 FQNNGV come from the germline V gene. The chain's CDR3 is CASSRGGAWEQFF. CDR3 coding DNA: TGTGCCAGCAGCCGCGGGGGGGCCTGGGAGCAGTTCTTC.

The chain links TRBV12-3 or TRBV12-4 to TRBJ1-3; D ambiguous. This CDR3 has 13 residues. V shed 5 bases and J shed 0 bases, with 5 bases lying between them. CDR3 in DNA: TGTGCCAGCAGTATACTCTCTGGAAACACCATATATTTT. Protein: CASSILSGNTIYF.

As regards this clonotype: A read error may account for a junction end that differs from germline. This chain uses TRBV12-3 or TRBV12-4 with TRBJ1-1; D is undetermined. The CDR3 is made up of 12 amino acids. In DNA, the CDR3 is TGTGCCAGCAGGCGTCCGGGCACTGCAGCTCTCTTT. This codes for CASRRPGTAALF.

This clonotype was detected a few times. CDR3 loop: CSARDRKETQYF. CDR3 coding DNA: TGCAGTGCTAGGGACAGAAAAGAGACCCAGTACTTC. The V gene is TRBV20-1, the J gene TRBJ2-5; a weak D match, TRBD1 (6 bases). The CDR3 runs to 12 residues. Between the trimmed V and J ends, which lost 3 bases and 3 bases, there was a span of 8 bases. Germline assignment: CDR1 DFQATT and CDR2 SNEGSKA (reference sequence).

The table lists this clonotype with many counts. This chain links TRBV9 with TRBJ1-6; a weak D match, TRBD1 (5 bases). Per the germline V gene, CDR1 is SGDLS and CDR2 is YYNGEE. V lost 4 bases to trimming and J lost 7 bases, with 15 bases between them. The CDR3 spans 15 residues. CDR3 DNA sequence: TGTGCCAGCAGCAAGAAGGGGTTAGAGAATTCACCCCTCCACTTT. Translated: CASSKKGLENSPLHF. The whole variable domain, remainder taken from reference TRBV9 and TRBJ1-6, is DSGVTQTPKHLITATGQRVTLRCSPRSGDLSVYWYQQSLDQGLQFLIQYYNGEERAKGNILERFSAQQFPDLHSELNLSSLELGDSALYFCASSKKGLENSPLHFGNGTRLTVT.

This clonotype came up many times. The genes are TRBV2 and TRBJ2-3, with D tentatively TRBD1 (6 bases). Germline V gene lookup returns CDR1 SNHLY and CDR2 FYNNEI. Trimming pared 7 bases from V and 1 base from J, leaving 18 bases between. The CDR3 totals 16 residues. The CDR3 sequence: CASTRGGATRTDTQYF. In DNA, the CDR3 is TGTGCCAGCACCAGGGGTGGCGCGACCCGCACAGATACGCAGTATTTT.

About this clonotype itself: The conserved phenylalanine or tryptophan normally closing the CDR3 is absent here, so this likely arose from a read error. The V gene is TRBV6-2 or TRBV6-3, the J gene TRBJ2-3, with 13 positions matching TRBD2. This CDR3 has 17 residues. CDR1 and CDR2 (germline): MNHEY, SVGEGT. Unmatched junction bases numbered 5, after V lost 5 bases and J lost 0 bases. DNA for the CDR3: TGTGCCAGCAGTGAGACGACTAGCGGGGGGAGCACAGATACGCAGTATGTT. Protein: CASSETTSGGSTDTQYV.

The sample holds a few counts of this clonotype. The chain carries TRBV19 and TRBJ2-3; possible D gene TRBD2, 6 bases. The CDR3 spans 16 residues. Germline-derived CDR1 and CDR2 are LNHDA and SQIVND (reference sequence). With 6 bases removed from V and 0 bases from J, the gap between germline ends came to 16 bases. This CDR3 reads CASSRRGGTSTDTQYF. The CDR3 DNA reads TGTGCCAGTAGCCGGAGGGGCGGAACTAGCACAGATACGCAGTATTTT.

About this clonotype itself: Possible read error: a much larger clone is one base away. This chain uses TRBV4-1 with TRBJ1-3; D call uncertain. The CDR3 extends over 14 amino acids. Germline V lookup: CDR1 MGHRA, CDR2 YSYEKL. CDR3: CASSPQVTGNAIYF. The CDR3 coding sequence is TGCGCCAGCAGCCCCCAAGTGACTGGAAACGCCATATATTTT.

This clonotype was detected many times. The J gene is TRBJ1-1, the V gene TRBV27; no clear D. CDR3 length: 13 amino acids. Looked up from germline, CDR1 is MNHEY and CDR2 is SMNVEV (reference sequence). The V end was cut by 5 bases, the J end by 4 bases, with 11 bases between. The CDR3 loop reads CASSPLNPTEAFF. The CDR3 DNA follows: TGTGCCAGCAGTCCACTAAACCCCACTGAAGCTTTCTTT.

This clonotype was seen only a few times. J is TRBJ2-7 and V is TRBV27; D ambiguous. V was clipped by 7 bases and J by 5 bases, with 18 bases between them. There are 14 residues in the CDR3. CDR1 and CDR2 from the germline V gene are MNHEY and SMNVEV (reference sequence). The CDR3 is CASNPLPLTHEQYF. The CDR3 nucleotides are TGTGCCAGCAACCCTTTACCTCTCACCCACGAGCAGTACTTC.

This clonotype has ten or more counts. This chain joins TRBV7-9 and TRBJ2-1, with D possibly TRBD2 on 6 matching bases. The CDR3 extends over 14 amino acids. Per germline, CDR1 SEHNR and CDR2 FQNEAQ (reference sequence). Trimming stripped 3 bases from V and 4 bases from J, with 10 bases between. The CDR3 DNA is TGTGCCAGCAGCTTCAGTGGGGGGTACAATGAGCAGTTCTTC. Translated: CASSFSGGYNEQFF.

This clonotype was detected only a few times. CDR3 nucleotide sequence: TGCAGTGCCCAACAGAGGGCTAGCACAGATACGCAGTATTTT. It codes for CSAQQRASTDTQYF. This sequence joins TRBV20-1 and TRBJ2-3, with D possibly being TRBD2 (5 bases). Trimming removed 6 bases from V and 0 bases from J, with 13 bases in between. CDR1 is DFQATT, CDR2 SNEGSKA, per germline (reference sequence). The CDR3 length is 14 residues.

This chain links TRBV30 with TRBJ1-1, with no clear D. Between the trimmed V and J ends, which lost 5 bases and 0 bases, there was a span of 13 bases. This CDR3 is built from 14 residues. Germline CDR1 and CDR2: GTSNPN and SVGIG (reference sequence). The CDR3 region is CAWYIGSLNTEAFF. CDR3 sequence (DNA): TGTGCCTGGTACATAGGATCGCTGAACACTGAAGCTTTCTTT.

This clonotype was picked up a small number of times. The CDR3 nucleotides read TGTGCCAGCAGCCGTCCCGGGGAGGGAGAGACCCAGTACTTC. Translated, it gives CASSRPGEGETQYF. V is TRBV27 and J is TRBJ2-5; 7 bases line up with TRBD2. The V segment lost 6 bases and the J segment 4 bases; nucleotides outside the gene matches: 8. Germline lookup yields CDR1 MNHEY and CDR2 SMNVEV (reference sequence). The CDR3 runs to 14 residues.

This clonotype was observed at least ten times. The genes are TRBV3-1 and TRBJ2-3, with 9 bases fitting TRBD2. J was trimmed by 2 bases and V by 2 bases; bases with no gene match: 5. Germline V lookup: CDR1 LGHDT, CDR2 YNNKEL (reference sequence). The CDR3 extends over 16 amino acids. CDR3 amino acids: CASSQMTSGYTDTQYF. In nucleotides, the CDR3 is TGTGCCAGCAGCCAAATGACTAGCGGATACACAGATACGCAGTATTTT.

The table lists this clonotype with many counts. This chain uses TRBV3-1 with TRBJ2-3, with D possibly matching TRBD1 (6 bases). The CDR3 is made up of 18 amino acids. The V gene lost 0 bases and the J gene lost 2 bases, with 18 bases spanning the gap. Germline-derived CDR1 and CDR2 are LGHDT and YNNKEL (reference sequence). For the CDR3, the DNA is TGTGCCAGCAGCCAAGATTATCTTCGAGGGGGAACCACAGATACGCAGTATTTT. This codes for CASSQDYLRGGTTDTQYF.

The gene calls are TRBV4-3 and TRBJ1-5; 9 positions match TRBD1. CDR1 and CDR2 (germline): LGHNA, YSLEER. The CDR3 is made up of 18 amino acids. The ends lost 4 bases at V and 2 bases at J; junction bases unmatched: 12. The CDR3 here is CASSPGTGNPWGNQPQHF. CDR3 coding DNA: TGCGCCAGCAGCCCAGGGACAGGGAACCCTTGGGGCAATCAGCCCCAGCATTTT.

The chain combines TRBV10-1 with TRBJ2-7, with 10 bases that match TRBD1. Germline CDR1 reads WNHNN; CDR2 reads SYGVQD (reference sequence). Germline trimming cut 8 bases from V and 5 bases from J; bases unmatched to any gene: 0. CDR3 size: 11 residues. The DNA for the CDR3 is TGCGCCAGCGGACAGGGGGACGAGCAGTACTTC. Translated, it gives CASGQGDEQYF.

This clonotype was detected many times. V usage is TRBV7-9 and J usage is TRBJ2-4; the D is unclear. Trimming removed 1 base from V and 2 bases from J, with 12 bases in between. Germline lookup yields CDR1 SEHNR and CDR2 FQNEAQ (reference sequence). There are 16 residues in the CDR3. CDR3 sequence reads: CASSLGSDLTKNIQYF. CDR3 coding DNA: TGTGCCAGCAGCTTAGGTTCGGATTTAACCAAAAACATTCAGTACTTC.

This clonotype has only a few counts. The junction differs from germline at one of its ends, possibly a read error. V is TRBV12-3 or TRBV12-4 and J is TRBJ2-6, with TRBD2 matching 8 bases. The CDR3 is 16 residues long. The CDR3: CASSTTGTSGANVLAF. The CDR3 nucleotides are TGTGCCAGCAGTACCACAGGGACTAGTGGGGCCAACGTCCTGGCTTTC.

As to this clonotype: At one boundary the junction diverges from the germline segment, which might be a read error. J is TRBJ2-5 and V is TRBV2; unclear D gene. The CDR3 is made up of 15 amino acids. From germline, CDR1 is SNHLY and CDR2 FYNNEI. The CDR3 reads CASSATPMYQKTQYF. DNA of the CDR3: TGTGCCAGCAGTGCCACCCCTATGTACCAAAAGACCCAGTACTTC. The whole variable domain, filled in from reference TRBV2 and TRBJ2-5, reads EPEVTQTPSHQVTQMGQEVILRCVPISNHLYFYWYRQILGQKVEFLVSFYNNEISEKSEIFDDQFSVERPDGSNFTLKIRSTKLEDSAMYFCASSATPMYQKTQYFGPGTRLLVL.